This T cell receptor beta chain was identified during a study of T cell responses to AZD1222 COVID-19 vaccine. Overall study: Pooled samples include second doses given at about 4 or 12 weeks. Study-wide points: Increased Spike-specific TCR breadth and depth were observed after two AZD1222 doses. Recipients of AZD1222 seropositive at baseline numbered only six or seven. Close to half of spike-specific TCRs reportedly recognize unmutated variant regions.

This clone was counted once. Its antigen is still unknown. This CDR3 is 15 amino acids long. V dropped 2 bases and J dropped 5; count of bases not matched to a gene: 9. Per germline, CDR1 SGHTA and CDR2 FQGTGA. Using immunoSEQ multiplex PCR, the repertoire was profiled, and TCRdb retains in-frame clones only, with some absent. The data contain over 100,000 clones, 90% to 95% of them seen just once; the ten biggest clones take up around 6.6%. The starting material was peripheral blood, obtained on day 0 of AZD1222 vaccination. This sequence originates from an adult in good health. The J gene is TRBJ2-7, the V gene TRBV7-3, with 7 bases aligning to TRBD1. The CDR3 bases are TGTGCCAGCAGCTTATCTCCGACAGGGCGGAACGAGCAGTACTTC. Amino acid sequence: CASSLSPTGRNEQYF.